These 3 T cell receptor beta chains share one sample of origin, sequenced in a study of CD8+ T cells in alopecia areata. Extraction of RNA preceded its reverse transcription into cDNA, which served as the sequencing template. Profiled with immunoSEQ multiplex PCR; TCRdb holds only in-frame clones, not every one. Captured here are approximately 300,000 clones, none seen once; the top ten comprise around 1.2%. Cells that came from pooled cutaneous lymph nodes were sorted using CD4, CD8alpha, NKG2D, NKG2ACE and other markers. Sequenced: CD4+ T cells sorted from a lymph node. These receptors originate from a C3H/HeJ mouse with alopecia areata. This line is of MHC haplotype H2-k.

Of note for this clone: Any gene name here is a mouse gene name. CDR3 in amino acids: CAWSPGGRYAEQFF. The part of the CDR3 DNA that was read is TGTGCCTGGAGTCCTGGGGGGAGGTATGCT. This chain joins TRBV31 and TRBJ2-1; 8 bases line up with TRBD2. The read terminates 4 residues before the CDR3 end, so the remaining end is supplied by the germline J gene. The CDR3 has 14 amino acids. The V segment lost 1 base and the J segment 4 bases; nucleotides outside the gene matches: 3. Germline lookup yields CDR1 GKSSPN and CDR2 SITVG.

A word on this clone: The listed genes are named as in mouse. The missing CDR3 end, 4 residues past where the read stops, is filled in from the germline J gene. The rearrangement joins TRBV19 to TRBJ1-1; D not certain. Germline V lookup: CDR1 FNHDT, CDR2 SITEND (reference sequence). CDR3 length: 14 residues. V gave up 4 bases and J gave up 0 bases, with 10 bases separating them. The CDR3 sequence is CASSPRHANTEVFF. The sequenced part of the CDR3 DNA is TGTGCCAGCAGTCCACGACACGCAAACACA.

About this clone: Germline and genes here are mouse. The read gets to within 3 residues of the CDR3 end, and the germline J gene fills in the rest. The chain combines TRBV13-1 with TRBJ1-6, with TRBD1 identical over 12 bases. TRBJ1-6 is placed among ORFs of uncertain function. The CDR3 spans 14 residues. J was trimmed by 8 bases and V by 3 bases; bases with no gene match: 0. Per germline, CDR1 NSHNY and CDR2 SYGAGN. The covered CDR3 bases are TGTGCCAGCAGTGGGGACAGGGGGCATTCGCCC. Its protein is CASSGDRGHSP. The complete CDR3 sequence is CASSGDRGHSPLYF.